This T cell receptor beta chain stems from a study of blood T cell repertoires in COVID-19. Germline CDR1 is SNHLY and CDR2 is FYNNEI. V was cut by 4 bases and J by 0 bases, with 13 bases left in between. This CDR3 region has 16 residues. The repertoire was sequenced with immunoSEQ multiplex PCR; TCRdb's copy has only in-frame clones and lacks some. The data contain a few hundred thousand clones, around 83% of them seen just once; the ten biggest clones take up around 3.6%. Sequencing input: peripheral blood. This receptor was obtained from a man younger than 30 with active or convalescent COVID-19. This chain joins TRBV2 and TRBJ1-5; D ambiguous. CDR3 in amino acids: CASSGERQYSNQPQHF. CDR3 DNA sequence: TGTGCCAGCAGTGGGGAGCGGCAGTATAGCAATCAGCCCCAGCATTTT.